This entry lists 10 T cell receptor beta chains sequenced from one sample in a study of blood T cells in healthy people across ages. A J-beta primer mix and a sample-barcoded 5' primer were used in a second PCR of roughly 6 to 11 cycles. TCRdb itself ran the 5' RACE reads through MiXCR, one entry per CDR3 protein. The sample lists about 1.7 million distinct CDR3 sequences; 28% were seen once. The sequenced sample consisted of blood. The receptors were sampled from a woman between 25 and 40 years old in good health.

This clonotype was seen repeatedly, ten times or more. This CDR3 is CATRTVSYEQYF. CDR3 nucleotides: TGTGCCACCCGGACAGTCTCCTACGAGCAGTACTTC. This chain links TRBV28 with TRBJ2-7; TRBD1 is a possible D gene (6 bases). This CDR3 is built from 12 residues. Germline V gene lookup returns CDR1 MDHEN and CDR2 SYDVKM. V lost 10 bases and J lost 0, with 10 bases in between.

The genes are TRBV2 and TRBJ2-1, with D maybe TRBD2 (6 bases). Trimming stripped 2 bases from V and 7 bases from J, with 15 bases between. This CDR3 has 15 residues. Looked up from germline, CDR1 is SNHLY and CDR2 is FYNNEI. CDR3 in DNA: TGTGCCAGCAGTGAAAGGAGGGTATCGGGTAATGAGCAGTTCTTC. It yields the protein CASSERRVSGNEQFF.

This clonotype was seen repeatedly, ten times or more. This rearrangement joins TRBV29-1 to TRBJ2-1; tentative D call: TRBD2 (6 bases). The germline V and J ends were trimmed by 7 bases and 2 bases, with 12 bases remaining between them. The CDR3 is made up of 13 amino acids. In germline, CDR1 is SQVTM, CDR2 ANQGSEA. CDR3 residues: CSAKGGTYNEQFF. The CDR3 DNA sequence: TGCAGCGCCAAAGGAGGGACCTACAATGAGCAGTTCTTC.

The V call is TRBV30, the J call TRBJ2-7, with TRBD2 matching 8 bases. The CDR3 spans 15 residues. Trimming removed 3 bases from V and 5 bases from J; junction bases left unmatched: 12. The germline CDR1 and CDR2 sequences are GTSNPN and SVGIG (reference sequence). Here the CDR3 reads CAWRPLTSVDDEQYF. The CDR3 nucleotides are TGTGCCTGGAGGCCATTGACTAGCGTTGACGACGAGCAGTACTTC.

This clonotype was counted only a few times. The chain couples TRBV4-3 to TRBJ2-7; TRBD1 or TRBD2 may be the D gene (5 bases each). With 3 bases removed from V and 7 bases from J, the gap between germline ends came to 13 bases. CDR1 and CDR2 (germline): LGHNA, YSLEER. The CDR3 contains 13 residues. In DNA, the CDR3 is TGCGCCAGCAGCCACCGGGACGGCAATGAGCAGTACTTC. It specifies CASSHRDGNEQYF.

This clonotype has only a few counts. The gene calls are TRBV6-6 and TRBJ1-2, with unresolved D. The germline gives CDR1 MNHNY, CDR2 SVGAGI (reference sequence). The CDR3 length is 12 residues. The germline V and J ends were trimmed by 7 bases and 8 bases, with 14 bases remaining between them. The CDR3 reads CASNDGVRGYTF. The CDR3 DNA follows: TGTGCCAGCAATGACGGCGTGCGGGGCTACACCTTC.

The CDR3 region has the DNA TGCGCCAGCAGCGTACTGGGACAGAGCTCCTACAATGAGCAGTTCTTC. Residues: CASSVLGQSSYNEQFF. This chain uses TRBV5-1 with TRBJ2-1; the match to TRBD1 covers 7 bases. With V trimmed by 4 bases and J by 0 bases, 7 bases remained unmatched. Germline loops: CDR1 SGHRS, CDR2 YFSETQ. This CDR3 region has 16 residues.

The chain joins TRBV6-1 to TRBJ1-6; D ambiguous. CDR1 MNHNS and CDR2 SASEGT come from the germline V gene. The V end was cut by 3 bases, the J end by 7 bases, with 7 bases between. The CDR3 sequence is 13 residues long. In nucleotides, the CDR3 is TGTGCCAGCAGTGAGATAAAAAATTCACCCCTCCACTTT. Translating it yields CASSEIKNSPLHF.

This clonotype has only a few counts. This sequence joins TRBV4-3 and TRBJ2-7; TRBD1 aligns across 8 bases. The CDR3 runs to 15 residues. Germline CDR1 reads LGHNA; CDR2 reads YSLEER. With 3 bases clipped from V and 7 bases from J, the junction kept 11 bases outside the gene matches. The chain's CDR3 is CASSQNRGNTQEQYF. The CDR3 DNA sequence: TGCGCCAGCAGCCAGAACAGGGGGAACACCCAGGAGCAGTACTTC.

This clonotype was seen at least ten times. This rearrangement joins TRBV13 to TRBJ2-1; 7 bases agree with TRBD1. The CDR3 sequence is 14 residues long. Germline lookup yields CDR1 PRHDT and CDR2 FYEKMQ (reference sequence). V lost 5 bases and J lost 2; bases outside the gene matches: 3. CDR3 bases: TGTGCCAGCAGCATCGGACAGGCCTACAATGAGCAGTTCTTC. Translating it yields CASSIGQAYNEQFF.